Each of the 27 T cell receptor beta chains below was sequenced from the same sample in a study of T cell clonotyping in hematopoietic cell transplantation (dated by TCRdb to the early 2020s). Libraries came from the immunoSEQ multiplex PCR assay. TCRdb stores this immuneACCESS table with in-frame sequences only. Part of the clones is absent; in the studies checked, under half of the shortfall reflects unresolved V genes, and no reason is known for the rest. For this sample the table gives some 8,000 clones, of which more than 90% were detected only once. About 4.8% of the sample is held by the ten biggest clonotypes. Per the publication, the time point label means: 180 days after allo-HCT. Sequenced here: PBMCs, sampled 180 days after allogeneic stem cell transplant. The receptors stem from a female patient in her forties or fifties who had an allogeneic stem cell transplant from an unrelated donor, so the T cells may come from the graft donor. Some clones in this sample may be carry-over from other donors' samples.

This sequence joins TRBV7-2 and TRBJ2-7, with TRBD1 matching 8 bases. The CDR3 runs to 14 residues. The J segment lost 5 bases and the V segment lost 2 bases, leaving 5 bases of the junction unmatched. Germline V gives CDR1 SGHTA, CDR2 FQGNSA. CDR3 region: CASSLSTQGDEQYF. The CDR3, as DNA: TGTGCCAGCAGCTTAAGCACACAGGGGGACGAGCAGTACTTC.

The chain joins TRBV5-8 to TRBJ1-1; D is perhaps TRBD1 (6 bases). Germline-derived CDR1 and CDR2 are SGHTS and YDEGEE. The CDR3 has 14 residues. V was pared by 1 base and J by 6 bases, with 13 bases between. The CDR3 DNA follows: TGTGCCAGCAGCTTGTACAGGGTAGGGGCTGAAGCTTTCTTT. This codes for CASSLYRVGAEAFF.

The chain carries TRBV7-6 and TRBJ2-1; D might be TRBD2 (5 bases). CDR3 length: 17 amino acids. Per germline, CDR1 SGHVS and CDR2 FNYEAQ. The ends were cut back, 5 bases at V and 0 bases at J, with 17 bases in the middle. CDR3: CASSLLKGEGSYNEQFF. DNA of the CDR3: TGTGCCAGCAGCCTCCTGAAGGGCGAGGGCTCCTACAATGAGCAGTTCTTC. The variable domain in full, with the rest retrieved from reference TRBV7-6 and TRBJ2-1, is GAGVSQSPRYKVTKRGQDVALRCDPISGHVSLYWYRQALGQGPEFLTYFNYEAQQDKSGLPNDRFSAERPEGSISTLTIQRTEQRDSAMYRCASSLLKGEGSYNEQFFGPGTRLTVL.

The CDR3 region has the DNA TGTGCCAGCAGTGCCTGGACAGGAGAAAAACTGTTTTTT. It is translated as CASSAWTGEKLFF. V and J are TRBV6-5 and TRBJ1-4; TRBD1 agrees at 7 bases. With 5 bases clipped from V and 8 bases from J, the junction kept 5 bases outside the gene matches. The CDR3 totals 13 residues. The germline gives CDR1 MNHEY, CDR2 SVGAGI.

A single count supports this clone. The chain uses TRBV9 and TRBJ1-3; 7 nucleotides match TRBD1. Germline CDR1 reads SGDLS; CDR2 reads YYNGEE. With 3 bases clipped from V and 5 bases from J, the junction kept 2 bases outside the gene matches. The CDR3 consists of 13 residues. In DNA form, the CDR3 reads TGTGCCAGCAGCGGGGGACAGAGAAACACCATATATTTT. Its protein product is CASSGGQRNTIYF.

The genes are TRBV14 and TRBJ1-2; D possibly corresponds to TRBD1 (6 bases). This CDR3 is 14 amino acids long. CDR1 is SGHDN, CDR2 FVKESK, per germline. Between the trimmed V and J ends, which lost 2 bases and 7 bases, there was a span of 14 bases. The CDR3 DNA reads as TGTGCCAGCAGCCAATTAGGGGGTTTCTTTGGCTACACCTTC. Protein sequence: CASSQLGGFFGYTF.

Notes on this clone: The sample carries other DNA sequences with the same CDR3. CDR3 sequence: CASRPRGAQTQYF. The CDR3 DNA reads TGTGCCAGTAGGCCGAGGGGAGCCCAGACCCAGTACTTC. The chain is built from TRBV6-5 and TRBJ2-5; either TRBD1 or TRBD2 may supply D (5 bases each). The V gene's germline CDR1 is MNHEY and CDR2 SVGAGI. This CDR3 region has 13 residues. The V gene lost 9 bases and the J gene lost 6 bases, with 17 bases spanning the gap.

The chain's CDR3 is CASSAKEGQQQFF. The CDR3 DNA is TGTGCCAGCAGTGCAAAAGAGGGACAGCAGCAGTTCTTC. The chain joins TRBV25-1 to TRBJ2-1; 7 bases align to TRBD1. Germline V gene sequence: CDR1 MGHDK, CDR2 SYGVNS. V lost 4 bases to trimming and J lost 11 bases; unmatched junction nucleotides: 8. This CDR3 contains 13 residues.

The chain is built from TRBV29-1 and TRBJ2-5, with D possibly being TRBD1 (6 bases). Germline V gene lookup returns CDR1 SQVTM and CDR2 ANQGSEA. The CDR3 is 14 residues long. V was cut by 4 bases and J by 0 bases, with 12 bases left in between. The CDR3 nucleotides are TGCAGCGTTGGTCTCCAGGGGTACCAAGAGACCCAGTACTTC. This gives the protein CSVGLQGYQETQYF.

In DNA form, the CDR3 reads TGCGCCAGCAGATTTAGACAGGCCCTGAACACTGAAGCTTTCTTT. Translation: CASRFRQALNTEAFF. This chain uses TRBV5-1 with TRBJ1-1; D may be TRBD1 (6 bases). The CDR3 has 15 residues. Trimming pared 5 bases from V and 0 bases from J, leaving 14 bases between. Germline assignment: CDR1 SGHRS and CDR2 YFSETQ.

J is TRBJ1-5 and V is TRBV2, with unresolved D. V lost 1 base and J 7 bases, leaving 11 bases between the germline ends. CDR3 size: 14 residues. Per germline, CDR1 SNHLY and CDR2 FYNNEI. This CDR3 is CASSEEVVGQPQHF. The CDR3, as DNA: TGTGCCAGCAGTGAAGAAGTGGTAGGACAGCCCCAGCATTTT.

The genes are TRBV28 and TRBJ2-7; 8 positions match TRBD1. The CDR3 totals 13 residues. V dropped 3 bases and J dropped 7; count of bases not matched to a gene: 5. The V gene's germline CDR1 is MDHEN and CDR2 SYDVKM. The CDR3 reads CASSLQQGGEQYV. The CDR3 bases are TGTGCCAGCAGTTTGCAACAGGGGGGAGAGCAGTACGTC.

This rearrangement joins TRBV5-4 to TRBJ1-2, with D possibly being TRBD1 (6 bases). The germline CDR1 and CDR2 sequences are SGHNT and YYREEE (reference sequence). V lost 4 bases, J lost 4 bases, and 14 bases lay in between. The CDR3 runs 14 residues. CDR3 sequence reads: CASSDYRVSYGYTF. CDR3 DNA sequence: TGTGCCAGCAGCGACTACAGGGTTAGCTATGGCTACACCTTC.

V gene TRBV5-1 combines with J gene TRBJ2-7; either TRBD1 or TRBD2 may fit D (5 bases each). Trimming stripped 4 bases from V and 4 bases from J, with 12 bases between. This CDR3 region has 13 residues. CDR1 is SGHRS, CDR2 YFSETQ, per germline. The CDR3 is CASSPRDPYEQYF. The DNA of the CDR3 is TGCGCCAGCAGCCCCCGGGACCCTTACGAGCAGTACTTC.

The chain combines TRBV4-1 with TRBJ2-1; TRBD1 matches at 7 bases. The CDR3 loop spans 15 amino acids. V gave up 1 base and J gave up 12 bases; unmatched junction bases: 12. Germline V lookup: CDR1 MGHRA, CDR2 YSYEKL. The chain's CDR3 is CASSQGDSPTYGQFF. The CDR3 DNA follows: TGCGCCAGCAGCCAAGGGGACAGCCCTACATATGGGCAGTTCTTC.

The chain recombines TRBV5-4 with TRBJ2-5; 7 bases line up with TRBD2. The CDR3 consists of 14 residues. CDR1 and CDR2 (germline): SGHNT, YYREEE (reference sequence). The J segment lost 2 bases and the V segment lost 1 base, leaving 2 bases of the junction unmatched. Here the CDR3 reads CASSLRAGQETQYF. The CDR3 region has the DNA TGTGCCAGCAGCTTGAGAGCGGGACAAGAGACCCAGTACTTC. Full variable domain (remainder filled in from reference TRBV5-4 and TRBJ2-5): ETGVTQSPTHLIKTRGQQVTLRCSSQSGHNTVSWYQQALGQGPQFIFQYYREEENGRGNFPPRFSGLQFPNYSSELNVNALELDDSALYLCASSLRAGQETQYFGPGTRLLVL.

The chain recombines TRBV19 with TRBJ1-3; D may be TRBD1 (6 bases). This CDR3 has 16 residues. CDR1 and CDR2 from the germline V gene are LNHDA and SQIVND (reference sequence). The V and J ends lost 6 bases and 1 base respectively, with 16 bases between them. The CDR3 region has the DNA TGTGCCAGTAGCCGAACAGGGACGAGTTCTGGAAACACCATATATTTT. It encodes CASSRTGTSSGNTIYF.

The J gene is TRBJ2-7, the V gene TRBV28; D ambiguous. The CDR3 extends over 15 amino acids. Per the germline V gene, CDR1 is MDHEN and CDR2 is SYDVKM. Trimming took off 4 bases at V and 3 bases at J, with 16 bases between the two ends. CDR3 sequence reads: CASSSPGSTIYEQYV. The CDR3 DNA follows: TGTGCCAGCAGTTCCCCGGGCAGCACGATCTACGAGCAGTACGTC.

V gene TRBV30 combines with J gene TRBJ1-3, with D uncertain. Germline V CDR1 and CDR2: GTSNPN, SVGIG (reference sequence). Trimming took 1 base from V and 1 from J, leaving 11 bases between them. This CDR3 has 15 residues. The DNA of the CDR3 is TGTGCCTGGAGTGCTGGGGTGCAGTCTGGAAACACCATATATTTT. Translated, it gives CAWSAGVQSGNTIYF. Supplemented by reference TRBV30 and TRBJ1-3, the full variable domain reads SQTIHQWPATLVQPVGSPLSLECTVEGTSNPNLYWYRQAAGRGLQLLFYSVGIGQISSEVPQNLSASRPQDRQFILSSKKLLLSDSGFYLCAWSAGVQSGNTIYFGEGSWLTVV.

This clone was seen a single time. V usage is TRBV11-2 and J usage is TRBJ2-3, with 7 bases lining up with TRBD2. Germline loops: CDR1 SGHAT, CDR2 FQNNGV. Unmatched junction bases numbered 12, after V lost 3 bases and J lost 15 bases. This CDR3 region has 13 residues. CDR3 sequence reads: CASSFRWGGSEYF. The CDR3 DNA is TGTGCCAGCAGCTTTCGGTGGGGGGGTTCGGAATATTTT.

The V gene is TRBV30, the J gene TRBJ1-2, with D possibly TRBD1 on 5 matching bases. Germline CDR1 is GTSNPN and CDR2 is SVGIG (reference sequence). The CDR3 has 14 residues. The V end lost 4 bases, the J end lost 9 bases, and 21 bases lay between the germline ends. DNA for the CDR3: TGTGCCTGGACCGGGGCCAACTGGGTCAGAAGCTACACCTTC. This translates into CAWTGANWVRSYTF.

CDR3 bases: TGTGCCAGCACCCGAGGCGACAGGGGGCTTTATGGCTACACCTTC. Its protein is CASTRGDRGLYGYTF. The V gene is TRBV6-5, the J gene TRBJ1-2, with 10 bases fitting TRBD1. This CDR3 spans 15 amino acids. Trimming cost V 7 bases and J 5 bases; bases outside gene matches: 10. The germline V gene has CDR1 MNHEY and CDR2 SVGAGI.

The chain is built from TRBV7-2 and TRBJ2-7; 7 bases line up with TRBD2. The CDR3 spans 12 residues. Per germline, CDR1 SGHTA and CDR2 FQGNSA. The V gene end was trimmed by 10 bases and the J gene end by 0 bases; junction bases not matched to a gene: 3. The CDR3 is CATSSGSYEQYF. The CDR3 nucleotides read TGTGCCACCTCTAGCGGCTCCTACGAGCAGTACTTC.

The chain couples TRBV7-9 to TRBJ1-1; 10 bases line up with TRBD1. Trimming took 4 bases from V and 4 from J; bases not matched to a gene: 9. CDR1 is SEHNR, CDR2 FQNEAQ, per germline (reference sequence). The CDR3 spans 16 residues. This chain's CDR3 is CASSSQDRGMITEAFF. In DNA form, the CDR3 reads TGTGCCAGCAGCTCGCAGGACAGGGGGATGATCACTGAAGCTTTCTTT.

The rearrangement links TRBV6-1 to TRBJ2-7; the D gene could be TRBD1 or TRBD2 (5 bases each). Germline values: CDR1 MNHNS, CDR2 SASEGT. Trimming removed 3 bases at V and 0 bases at J, with 12 bases between. CDR3 length equals 15 residues. In nucleotides, the CDR3 is TGTGCCAGCAGTGATATGTGGGGGTTCTCCTACGAGCAGTACTTC. This sequence encodes CASSDMWGFSYEQYF.

The genes are TRBV10-3 and TRBJ2-3; D is unclear. The germline V gene encodes CDR1 ENHRY and CDR2 SYGVKD. Deletions cut 2 bases from V and 7 bases from J, with 7 bases between. The CDR3 length is 12 residues. CDR3 bases: TGTGCCATCAGTGAGAACTCGTATACGCAGTATTTT. It codes for CAISENSYTQYF.

V usage is TRBV4-2 and J usage is TRBJ2-3, with 12 bases matching TRBD2. The V gene end was trimmed by 0 bases and the J gene end by 5 bases; junction bases not matched to a gene: 3. The CDR3 spans 16 residues. Germline lookup yields CDR1 LGHNA and CDR2 YNFKEQ. In DNA form, the CDR3 reads TGTGCCAGCAGCCAAGAGCCTAGCGGGAGGGAAGATACGCAGTATTTT. Its translation is CASSQEPSGREDTQYF.